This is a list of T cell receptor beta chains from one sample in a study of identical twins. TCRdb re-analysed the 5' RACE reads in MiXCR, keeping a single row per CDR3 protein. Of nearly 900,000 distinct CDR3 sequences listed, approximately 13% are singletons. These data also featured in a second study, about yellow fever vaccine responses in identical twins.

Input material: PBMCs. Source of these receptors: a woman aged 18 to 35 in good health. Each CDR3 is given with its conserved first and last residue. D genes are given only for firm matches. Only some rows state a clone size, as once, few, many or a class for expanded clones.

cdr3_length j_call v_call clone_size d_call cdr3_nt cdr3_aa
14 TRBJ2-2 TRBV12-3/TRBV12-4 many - TGTGCCAGTCCTTCGGGTGGCCCCGCCGGGGAGCTGTTTTTT CASPSGGPAGELFF
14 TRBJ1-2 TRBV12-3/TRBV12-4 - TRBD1 TGTGCCAGCAGTCCGACAGGGGGAGGAGATGGCTACACCTTC CASSPTGGGDGYTF
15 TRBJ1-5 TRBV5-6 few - TGTGCCAGCAGCCTTCGAGGGGTGCGCAATCAGCCCCAGCATTTT CASSLRGVRNQPQHF
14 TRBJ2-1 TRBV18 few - TGTGCCAGCTCACCTCAACAATTCCCGGATGAGCAGTTCTTC CASSPQQFPDEQFF
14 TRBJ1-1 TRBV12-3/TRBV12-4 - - TGTGCCAGCAACTTGGACGCGATGAACACTGAAGCTTTCTTT CASNLDAMNTEAFF
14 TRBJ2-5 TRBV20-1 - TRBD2 TGCAGTGCCTTCGCGGGGGGGCCCTCGGAGACCCAGTACTTC CSAFAGGPSETQYF
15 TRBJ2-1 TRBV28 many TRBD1 TGTGCCACCGACTACGGGACAGGAAAATACAATGAGCAGTTCTTC CATDYGTGKYNEQFF
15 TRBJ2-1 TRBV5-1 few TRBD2 TGCGCCAGCAGCACCCGGGGGGGGGGCTACAATGAGCAGTTCTTC CASSTRGGGYNEQFF
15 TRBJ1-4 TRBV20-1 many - TGCAGTGCTAGAGAACAGATTAAAACCCATGAAAAACTGTTTTTT CSAREQIKTHEKLFF
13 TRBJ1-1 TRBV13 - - TGTGCCAGCAGCTTAGACAGTGCCACTGAAGCTTTCTTT CASSLDSATEAFF
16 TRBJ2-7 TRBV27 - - TGTGCCAGCAGTTTATCGGGTAGGGGAGGCCGCAACGAGCAGTACTTC CASSLSGRGGRNEQYF
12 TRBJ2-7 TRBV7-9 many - TGTGCCAGCAGCTTAGCGCTCTACGAGCAGTACTTC CASSLALYEQYF
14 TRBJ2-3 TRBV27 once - TGTGCCAGCAGTTTTCAGGGATGGGCAGATACGCAGTATTTT CASSFQGWADTQYF
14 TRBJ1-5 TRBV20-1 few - TGCAGTGCTAGGGGAGGAGTGAACAATCAGCCCCAGCATTTT CSARGGVNNQPQHF
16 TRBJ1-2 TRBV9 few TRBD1 TGTGCCAGCAGCCCTCAATGGACAGGGACGGTCTATGGCTACACCTTC CASSPQWTGTVYGYTF
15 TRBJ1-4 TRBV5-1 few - TGCGCCAGCAGCTTGGGAGGGGGAGATAATGAAAAACTGTTTTTT CASSLGGGDNEKLFF
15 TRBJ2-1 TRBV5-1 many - TGCGCCAGCAGCCCATCGACTAGAGAATACAATGAGCAGTTCTTC CASSPSTREYNEQFF
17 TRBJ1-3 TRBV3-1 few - TGTGCCAGCAGCCCCGTTCCCACAGGCCCCGGAGGAAACACCATATATTTT CASSPVPTGPGGNTIYF
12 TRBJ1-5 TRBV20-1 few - TGCAGTGCTTTAAATAGCAATCAGCCCCAGCATTTT CSALNSNQPQHF
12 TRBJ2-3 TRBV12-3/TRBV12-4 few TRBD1 TGTGCCAGCAGTCCCGAGGGGGCCAAGCAGTATTTT CASSPEGAKQYF
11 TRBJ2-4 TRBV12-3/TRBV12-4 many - TGTGCCAGCAGTTTCCGAAACATTCAGTACTTC CASSFRNIQYF
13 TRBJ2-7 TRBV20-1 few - TGCAGTGCTAGAGGGATAGACATCTACGAGCAGTACTTC CSARGIDIYEQYF
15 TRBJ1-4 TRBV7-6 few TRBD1 TGTGCCAGCAGCTTTACGACAGGGAATAATGAAAAACTGTTTTTT CASSFTTGNNEKLFF
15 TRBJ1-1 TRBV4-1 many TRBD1 TGCGCCAGCAGCCAAGGAACAGGGGTCGGGACTGAAGCTTTCTTT CASSQGTGVGTEAFF
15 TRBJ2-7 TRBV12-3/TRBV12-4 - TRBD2 TGTGCCAGCAGTCCAGGGACTAGCGATGCCTACGAGCAGTACTTC CASSPGTSDAYEQYF
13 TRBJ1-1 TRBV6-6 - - TGTGCCAGCACCTGGGGGGGGAAGGGAGAAGCTTTCTTT CASTWGGKGEAFF
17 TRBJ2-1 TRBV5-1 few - TGCGCCAGCAGACGGGCCGGAGGGGAAAGCTCCTACAATGAGCAGTTCTTC CASRRAGGESSYNEQFF
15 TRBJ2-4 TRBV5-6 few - TGTGCCAGCAGCTTGGGTGAAATAGCCAAAAACATTCAGTACTTC CASSLGEIAKNIQYF
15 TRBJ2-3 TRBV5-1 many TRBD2 TGCGCCAGCAGCTCTAGCGGGAGGCCCACAGATACGCAGTATTTT CASSSSGRPTDTQYF
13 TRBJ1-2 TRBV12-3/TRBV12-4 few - TGTGCCAGCAGATTCGGGGGGGCGATAGGCTACACCTTC CASRFGGAIGYTF
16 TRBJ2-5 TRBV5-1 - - TGCGCCAGCAGCTTGTCGGGGGTTACTCCCCAAGAGACCCAGTACTTC CASSLSGVTPQETQYF
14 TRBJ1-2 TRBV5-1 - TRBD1 TGCGCCAGCAGTGACAGGGGAGCTAACTATGGCTACACCTTC CASSDRGANYGYTF
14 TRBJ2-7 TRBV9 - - TGTGCCAGCAGCGTAGACCCGCGGACCTACGAGCAGTACTTC CASSVDPRTYEQYF
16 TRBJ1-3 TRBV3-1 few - TGTGCCAGCAGCCAAAATTTCATATTCTCTGGAAACACCATATATTTT CASSQNFIFSGNTIYF
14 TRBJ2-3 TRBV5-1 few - TGCGCCAGCAGATCTGACAGCCTTGGGGATACGCAGTATTTT CASRSDSLGDTQYF